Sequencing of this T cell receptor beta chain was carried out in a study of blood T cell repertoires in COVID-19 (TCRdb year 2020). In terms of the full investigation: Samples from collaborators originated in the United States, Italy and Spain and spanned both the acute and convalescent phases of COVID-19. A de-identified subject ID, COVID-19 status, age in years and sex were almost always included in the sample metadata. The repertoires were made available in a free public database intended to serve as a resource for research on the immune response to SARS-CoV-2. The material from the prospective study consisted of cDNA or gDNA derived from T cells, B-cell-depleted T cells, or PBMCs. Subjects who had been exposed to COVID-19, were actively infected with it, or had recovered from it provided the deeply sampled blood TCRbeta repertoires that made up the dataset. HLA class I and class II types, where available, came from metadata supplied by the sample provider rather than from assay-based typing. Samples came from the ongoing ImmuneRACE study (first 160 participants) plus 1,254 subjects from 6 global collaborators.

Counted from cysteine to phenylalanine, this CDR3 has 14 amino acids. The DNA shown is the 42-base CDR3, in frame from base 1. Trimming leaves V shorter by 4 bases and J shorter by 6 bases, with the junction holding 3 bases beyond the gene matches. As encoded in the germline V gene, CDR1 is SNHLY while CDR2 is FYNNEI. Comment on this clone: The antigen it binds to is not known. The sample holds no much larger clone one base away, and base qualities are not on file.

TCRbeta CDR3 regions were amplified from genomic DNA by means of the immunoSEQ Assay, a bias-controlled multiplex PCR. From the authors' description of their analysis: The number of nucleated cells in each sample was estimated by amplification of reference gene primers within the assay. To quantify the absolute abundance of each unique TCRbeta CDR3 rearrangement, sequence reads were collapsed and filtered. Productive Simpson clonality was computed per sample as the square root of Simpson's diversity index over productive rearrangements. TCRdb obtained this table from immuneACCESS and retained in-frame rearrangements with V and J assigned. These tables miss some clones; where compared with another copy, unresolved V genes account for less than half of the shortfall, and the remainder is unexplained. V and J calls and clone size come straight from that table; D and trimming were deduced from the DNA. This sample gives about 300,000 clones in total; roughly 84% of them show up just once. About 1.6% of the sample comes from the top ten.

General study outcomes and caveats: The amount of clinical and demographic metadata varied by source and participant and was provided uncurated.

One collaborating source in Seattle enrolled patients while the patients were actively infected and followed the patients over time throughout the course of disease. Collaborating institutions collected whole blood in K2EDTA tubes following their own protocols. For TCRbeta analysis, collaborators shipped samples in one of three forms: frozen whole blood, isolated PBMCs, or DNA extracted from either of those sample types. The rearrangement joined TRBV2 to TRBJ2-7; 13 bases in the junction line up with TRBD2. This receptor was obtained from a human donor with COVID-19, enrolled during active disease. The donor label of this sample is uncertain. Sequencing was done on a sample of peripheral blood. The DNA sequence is TGTGCCAGCAGTGGGGGACTAGCGGGGTTCGAGCAGTACTTC. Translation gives CASSGGLAGFEQYF.